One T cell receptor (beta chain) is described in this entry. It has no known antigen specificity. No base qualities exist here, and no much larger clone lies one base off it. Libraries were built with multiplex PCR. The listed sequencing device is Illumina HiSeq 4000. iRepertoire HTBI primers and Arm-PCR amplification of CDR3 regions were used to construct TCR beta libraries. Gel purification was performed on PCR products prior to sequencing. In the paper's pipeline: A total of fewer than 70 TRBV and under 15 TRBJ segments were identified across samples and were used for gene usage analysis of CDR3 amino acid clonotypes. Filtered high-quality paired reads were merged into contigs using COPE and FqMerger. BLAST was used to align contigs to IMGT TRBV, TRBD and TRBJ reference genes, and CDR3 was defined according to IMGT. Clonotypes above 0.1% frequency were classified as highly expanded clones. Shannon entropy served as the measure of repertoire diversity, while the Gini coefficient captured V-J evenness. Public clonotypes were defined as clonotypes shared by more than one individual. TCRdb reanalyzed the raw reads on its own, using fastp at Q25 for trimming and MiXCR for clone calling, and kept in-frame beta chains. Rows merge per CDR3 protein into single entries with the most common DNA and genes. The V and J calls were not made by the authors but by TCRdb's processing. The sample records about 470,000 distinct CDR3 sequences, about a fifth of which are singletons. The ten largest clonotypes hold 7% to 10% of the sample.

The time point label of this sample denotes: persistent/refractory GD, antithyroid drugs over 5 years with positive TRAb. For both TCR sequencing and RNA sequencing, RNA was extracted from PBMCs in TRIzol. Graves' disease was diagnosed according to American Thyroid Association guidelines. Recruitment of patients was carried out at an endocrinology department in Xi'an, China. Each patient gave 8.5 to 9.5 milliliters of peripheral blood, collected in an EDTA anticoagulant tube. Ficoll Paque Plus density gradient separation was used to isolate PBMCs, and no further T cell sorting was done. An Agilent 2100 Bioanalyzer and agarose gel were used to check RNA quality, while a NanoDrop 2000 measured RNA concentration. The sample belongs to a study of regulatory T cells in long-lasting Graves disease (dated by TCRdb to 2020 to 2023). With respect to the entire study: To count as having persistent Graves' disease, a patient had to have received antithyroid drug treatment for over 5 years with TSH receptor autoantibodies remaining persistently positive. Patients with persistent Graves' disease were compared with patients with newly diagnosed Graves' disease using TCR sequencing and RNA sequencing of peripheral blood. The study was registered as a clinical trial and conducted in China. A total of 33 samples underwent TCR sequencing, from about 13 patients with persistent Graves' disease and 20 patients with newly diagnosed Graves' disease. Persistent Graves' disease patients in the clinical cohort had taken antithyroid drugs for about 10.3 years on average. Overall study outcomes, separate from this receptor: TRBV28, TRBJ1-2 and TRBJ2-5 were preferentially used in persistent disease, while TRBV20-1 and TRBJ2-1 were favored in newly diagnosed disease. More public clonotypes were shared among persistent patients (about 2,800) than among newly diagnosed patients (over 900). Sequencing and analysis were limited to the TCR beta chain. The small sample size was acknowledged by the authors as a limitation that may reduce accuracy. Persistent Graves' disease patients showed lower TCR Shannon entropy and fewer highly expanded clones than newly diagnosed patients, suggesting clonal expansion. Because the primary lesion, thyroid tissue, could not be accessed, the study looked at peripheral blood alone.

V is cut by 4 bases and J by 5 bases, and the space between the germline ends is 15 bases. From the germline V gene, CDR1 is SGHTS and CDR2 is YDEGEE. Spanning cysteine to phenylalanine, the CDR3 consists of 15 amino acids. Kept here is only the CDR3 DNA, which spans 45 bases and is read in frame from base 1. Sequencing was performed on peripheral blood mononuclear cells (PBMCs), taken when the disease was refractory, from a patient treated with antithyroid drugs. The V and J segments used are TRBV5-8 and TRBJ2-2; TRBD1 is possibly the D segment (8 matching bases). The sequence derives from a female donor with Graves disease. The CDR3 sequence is CASSPGQGGTGELFF. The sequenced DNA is TGTGCCAGCAGCCCTGGACAGGGAGGGACCGGGGAGCTGTTTTTT. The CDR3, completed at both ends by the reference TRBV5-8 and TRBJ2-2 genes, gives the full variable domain EAGVTQSPTHLIKTRGQQATLRCSPISGHTSVYWYQQALGLGLQFLLWYDEGEERNRGNFPPRFSGRQFPNYSSELNVNALELEDSALYLCASSPGQGGTGELFFGEGSRLTVL.